These 28 T cell receptor beta chains were all obtained from the same sample, sequenced in a study of early T cells in non-severe SARS-CoV-2 infection (dated by TCRdb to the early 2020s). Library preparation was by 5' RACE. The data were produced on a NextSeq 500. TCRdb redid the processing of the public reads, applying fastp at Q25 and MiXCR, and retained in-frame beta chains. Every distinct CDR3 protein forms one entry, paired with its most common genes and DNA. The sample table records 70,000 to 95,000 distinct CDR3 sequences; about 16% of these occur just once. Approximately 2.6% of the sample lies in the top ten. The sequencing input was whole blood. These receptors originate from an adult who was a healthcare worker with PCR-confirmed SARS-CoV-2 infection or an uninfected control (not recorded which).

V is TRBV7-9 and J is TRBJ1-6; D unclear. Trimming took off 5 bases at V and 8 bases at J, with 16 bases between the two ends. Germline CDR1 is SEHNR and CDR2 is FQNEAQ (reference sequence). The CDR3 runs to 15 residues. The CDR3 spells CASSGGVQEDSPLHF. CDR3 DNA: TGTGCCAGCAGCGGCGGCGTCCAGGAAGATTCACCCCTCCACTTT.

The sample holds one count of this clonotype. The chain joins TRBV7-8 to TRBJ1-5, with no clear D. Germline V gene data show CDR1 as SGHVS and CDR2 as FQNEAQ. V dropped 3 bases and J dropped 0 bases, with 6 bases sitting between them. CDR3 length equals 14 residues. The CDR3 reads CASSFSDSNQPQHF. The CDR3 DNA is TGTGCCAGCAGCTTCAGTGATAGCAATCAGCCCCAGCATTTT.

The chain has TRBV6-1 and TRBJ2-5, with D perhaps matching TRBD1 or TRBD2 (6 bases each). Per the germline V gene, CDR1 is MNHNS and CDR2 is SASEGT. The V end was cut by 8 bases, the J end by 4 bases, with 17 bases between. The length of the CDR3 is 14 residues. The CDR3 DNA reads TGTGCCAGCGAAGGAGAGGGGGGAAGAGAGACCCAGTACTTC. The encoded protein is CASEGEGGRETQYF.

This clonotype was counted many times. The V gene is TRBV7-8, the J gene TRBJ2-5, with 10 bases aligning to TRBD1. From germline, CDR1 is SGHVS and CDR2 FQNEAQ. The CDR3 runs to 15 residues. Trimming took 3 bases from V and 4 from J; bases not matched to a gene: 5. Here the CDR3 DNA reads TGTGCCAGCAGCTTGAGGGACAGGGGAGGAGAGACCCAGTACTTC. It is translated as CASSLRDRGGETQYF.

The chain has TRBV7-9 and TRBJ2-7; no clear D. Trimming removed 5 bases at V and 2 bases at J, with 13 bases between. This CDR3 spans 14 amino acids. The germline CDR1 and CDR2 sequences are SEHNR and FQNEAQ (reference sequence). The CDR3 nucleotides read TGTGCCAGCAGCCCCCGTGGGCCCGCCTACGAGCAGTACTTC. Protein product: CASSPRGPAYEQYF.

This clonotype was observed a handful of times. This sequence joins TRBV2 and TRBJ2-1; a weak D match, TRBD2 (6 bases). The CDR3 has 15 amino acids. With 0 bases removed from V and 7 bases from J, the gap between germline ends came to 13 bases. Germline-derived CDR1 and CDR2 are SNHLY and FYNNEI. CDR3 loop: CASSEAGGVANEQFF. CDR3 nucleotide sequence: TGTGCCAGCAGTGAAGCGGGAGGTGTAGCTAATGAGCAGTTCTTC.

This chain joins TRBV7-2 and TRBJ2-2; D may be TRBD2 (6 bases). The CDR3 consists of 14 residues. Trimming stripped 10 bases from V and 0 bases from J, with 12 bases between. Germline-derived CDR1 and CDR2 are SGHTA and FQGNSA. The CDR3 DNA sequence: TGTGCCAACAGGCGGGGCCCGAACACCGGGGAGCTGTTTTTT. Amino acid sequence: CANRRGPNTGELFF. Together with reference TRBV7-2 and TRBJ2-2, the CDR3 gives the full variable domain: GAGVSQSPSNKVTEKGKDVELRCDPISGHTALYWYRQSLGQGLEFLIYFQGNSAPDKSGLPSDRFSAERTGGSVSTLTIQRTQQEDSAVYLCANRRGPNTGELFFGEGSRLTVL.

The genes are TRBV20-1 and TRBJ2-1; 15 nucleotides agree with TRBD2. Trimming cost V 5 bases and J 0 bases; bases outside gene matches: 5. CDR1 is DFQATT and CDR2 is SNEGSKA in the germline V gene (reference sequence). The CDR3 extends over 17 amino acids. For the CDR3, the DNA is TGCAGTGCTGCCGGGACTAGCGGGAGGAGCTCCTACAATGAGCAGTTCTTC. Its translation: CSAAGTSGRSSYNEQFF.

This clonotype was observed a handful of times. This sequence joins TRBV5-1 and TRBJ2-4, with D tentatively TRBD1 or TRBD2 (5 bases each). The CDR3 is 17 amino acids. Germline values: CDR1 SGHRS, CDR2 YFSETQ. V lost 4 bases and J lost 0, with 17 bases in between. This CDR3 reads CASSRRDGSLAKNIQYF. The CDR3 region has the DNA TGCGCCAGCAGCCGCCGGGACGGCAGTTTAGCCAAAAACATTCAGTACTTC.

The DNA of the CDR3 is TGTGCCAGCAGCTTAATAGGAGAGACCCAGTACTTC. Residues: CASSLIGETQYF. The chain carries TRBV7-3 and TRBJ2-5; D unresolved. CDR3 length: 12 residues. Trimming left V 1 base short and J 4 bases short, with 4 bases between. In germline, CDR1 is SGHTA, CDR2 FQGTGA. Full variable domain (rest looked up from reference TRBV7-3 and TRBJ2-5): GAGVSQTPSNKVTEKGKYVELRCDPISGHTALYWYRQSLGQGPEFLIYFQGTGAADDSGLPNDRFFAVRPEGSVSTLKIQRTERGDSAVYLCASSLIGETQYFGPGTRLLVL.

The rearrangement uses TRBV7-8 and TRBJ1-1; D possibly corresponds to TRBD1 (6 bases). Germline loops: CDR1 SGHVS, CDR2 FQNEAQ. Deletions cut 5 bases from V and 5 bases from J, with 15 bases between. The CDR3 spans 14 residues. The DNA of the CDR3 is TGTGCCAGCAGCCTCCGGGACATTAGGACTGAAGCTTTCTTT. Its translation is CASSLRDIRTEAFF.

This clonotype has only a few counts. V gene TRBV12-3 or TRBV12-4 combines with J gene TRBJ2-1; either TRBD1 or TRBD2 may fit D (5 bases each). The V and J ends lost 4 bases and 0 bases respectively, with 10 bases between them. This CDR3 is built from 15 residues. CDR3 nucleotides: TGTGCCAGCAGTTCATCAGGGACCTCCTACAATGAGCAGTTCTTC. This translates into CASSSSGTSYNEQFF.

V gene TRBV6-5 combines with J gene TRBJ1-5; D is possibly TRBD1 (5 bases). CDR1 MNHEY and CDR2 SVGAGI come from the germline V gene. The V end was cut by 6 bases, the J end by 7 bases, with 16 bases between. This CDR3 has 14 residues. The CDR3 reads CASRGTGPGQPQHF. CDR3 sequence (DNA): TGTGCCAGCAGGGGAACAGGCCCGGGGCAGCCCCAGCATTTT.

This clonotype occurred a few times. This sequence joins TRBV7-2 and TRBJ2-7; D remains ambiguous. Deletions cut 5 bases from V and 6 bases from J, with 17 bases between. Germline V lookup: CDR1 SGHTA, CDR2 FQGNSA. This CDR3 has 14 amino acids. CDR3: CASSARISHGEQYF. The DNA of the CDR3 is TGTGCCAGCAGCGCCCGGATCTCTCACGGCGAGCAGTACTTC.

This clonotype showed up just a few times. The rearrangement links TRBV7-2 to TRBJ1-2; D remains ambiguous. CDR1 SGHTA and CDR2 FQGNSA come from the germline V gene. The V gene lost 2 bases and the J gene lost 6 bases, with 10 bases spanning the gap. The CDR3 is 13 amino acids. CDR3 sequence: CASSLRRADGYTF. Written as DNA, the CDR3 is TGTGCCAGCAGCTTAAGGCGGGCTGATGGCTACACCTTC.

The chain employs TRBV28 and TRBJ2-5; weak D call: TRBD2 (5 bases). The germline V and J ends were trimmed by 4 bases and 5 bases, with 23 bases remaining between them. This CDR3 spans 17 amino acids. Germline-derived CDR1 and CDR2 are MDHEN and SYDVKM. The CDR3, as DNA: TGTGCCAGCAGTTCAAAAGCGGTAGGGTCGGTCGGGGAGACCCAGTACTTC. This translates into CASSSKAVGSVGETQYF.

The rearrangement uses TRBV5-1 and TRBJ2-2, with 7 bases that match TRBD1. V lost 3 bases, J lost 7 bases, and 9 bases stayed unmatched. CDR1 SGHRS and CDR2 YFSETQ come from the germline V gene. The CDR3 has 15 residues. CDR3 nucleotides: TGCGCCAGCAGCTCGGACAGGACCACCGGCGGGGAGCTGTTTTTT. Amino acids: CASSSDRTTGGELFF.

This clonotype was counted only a few times. The chain recombines TRBV28 with TRBJ1-1; the D is unclear. Per the germline V gene, CDR1 is MDHEN and CDR2 is SYDVKM. The CDR3 consists of 12 residues. V shed 6 bases and J shed 1 base, with 6 bases lying between them. The CDR3 loop is CASSTGNTEAFF. CDR3 coding DNA: TGTGCCAGCAGCACGGGGAACACTGAAGCTTTCTTT.

This clonotype was recorded a few times. V gene TRBV7-6 combines with J gene TRBJ2-7, with a possible D match to TRBD2 (6 bases). The CDR3 consists of 19 residues. The V end lost 4 bases, the J end lost 0 bases, and 25 bases lay between the germline ends. Germline V gene lookup returns CDR1 SGHVS and CDR2 FNYEAQ. The CDR3 DNA sequence: TGTGCCAGCAGCTCCAACTCCGGCCTCCGAGCGGGCTCCTCCTACGAGCAGTACTTC. Its translation is CASSSNSGLRAGSSYEQYF.

The chain links TRBV21-1 to TRBJ2-2; the table's TRBD2 call for D was not verified on the DNA. TRBV21-1 counts as a pseudogene. The CDR3 contains 15 residues. The CDR3 sequence: CASSKSWAQSGELFF. The CDR3, as DNA: TGTGCCAGCAGCAAAAGCTGGGCCCAGAGCGGGGAGCTGTTTTTT.

This chain joins TRBV6-2 or TRBV6-3 and TRBJ2-1; a weak D match, TRBD2 (6 bases). The CDR3 is 16 amino acids. V lost 0 bases and J 8 bases, leaving 17 bases between the germline ends. Germline V gene data show CDR1 as MNHEY and CDR2 as SVGEGT. Here the CDR3 reads CASSYSKGGIFDEQFF. For the CDR3, the DNA is TGTGCCAGCAGTTACTCGAAGGGCGGGATCTTCGATGAGCAGTTCTTC.

The gene calls are TRBV6-5 and TRBJ2-3; TRBD2 might be the D (6 bases). The V and J ends lost 8 bases and 8 bases respectively, with 20 bases between them. Looked up from germline, CDR1 is MNHEY and CDR2 is SVGAGI. The CDR3 loop spans 14 amino acids. CDR3 nucleotide sequence: TGTGCCAGCTCCGCGGGCAACCAGGAGGGTACGCAGTATTTT. Amino acid sequence: CASSAGNQEGTQYF.

This clonotype was counted ten times or more. The V call is TRBV6-5, the J call TRBJ2-5; 7 bases agree with TRBD1. Germline assignment: CDR1 MNHEY and CDR2 SVGAGI. The CDR3 length is 14 residues. V shed 2 bases, J shed 4 bases, and the junction held 4 bases outside the gene matches. CDR3 residues: CASSYADRVETQYF. DNA of the CDR3: TGTGCCAGCAGTTACGCAGACAGGGTAGAGACCCAGTACTTC.

This clonotype was observed a handful of times. The chain combines TRBV6-1 with TRBJ2-7; TRBD1 aligns across 8 bases. This CDR3 region has 15 residues. Germline V gene sequence: CDR1 MNHNS, CDR2 SASEGT. Trimming cost V 5 bases and J 2 bases; bases outside gene matches: 8. CDR3 nucleotide sequence: TGTGCCAGCAGTCCGCAGGGGGCCGTTACCTACGAGCAGTACTTC. Translated: CASSPQGAVTYEQYF.

In this sample, this clonotype turned up a few times. The J gene is TRBJ1-2, the V gene TRBV27; 8 bases match TRBD1. The J segment lost 5 bases and the V segment lost 5 bases, leaving 7 bases of the junction unmatched. This CDR3 region has 14 residues. Germline lookup yields CDR1 MNHEY and CDR2 SMNVEV (reference sequence). The chain's CDR3 is CASSPDRERYGYTF. CDR3 nucleotide sequence: TGTGCCAGCAGTCCGGACAGGGAGAGGTATGGCTACACCTTC.

The table lists this clonotype with a few counts. This chain joins TRBV7-9 and TRBJ1-5; TRBD1 is a possible D gene (5 bases). Germline V lookup: CDR1 SEHNR, CDR2 FQNEAQ (reference sequence). V was cut by 0 bases and J by 6 bases, with 9 bases left in between. The CDR3 consists of 14 residues. The CDR3 sequence: CASSLAGAIQPQHF. CDR3 DNA sequence: TGTGCCAGCAGCTTAGCAGGGGCCATTCAGCCCCAGCATTTT.

This clonotype was seen a few times. The chain combines TRBV12-3 or TRBV12-4 with TRBJ1-3; D not resolved. V was cut by 6 bases and J by 0 bases, with 9 bases left in between. CDR3 length equals 14 residues. This CDR3 is CASRTPGSGNTIYF. In DNA, the CDR3 is TGTGCCAGCAGAACTCCAGGCTCTGGAAACACCATATATTTT.

This clonotype was observed a handful of times. This chain uses TRBV7-2 with TRBJ2-3; 7 bases line up with TRBD1. Unmatched junction bases numbered 5, after V lost 3 bases and J lost 5 bases. The CDR3 extends over 14 amino acids. Germline CDR1 is SGHTA and CDR2 is FQGNSA. CDR3 DNA: TGTGCCAGCAGCTTCCCGAACAGGGGAGATACGCAGTATTTT. Residues: CASSFPNRGDTQYF.